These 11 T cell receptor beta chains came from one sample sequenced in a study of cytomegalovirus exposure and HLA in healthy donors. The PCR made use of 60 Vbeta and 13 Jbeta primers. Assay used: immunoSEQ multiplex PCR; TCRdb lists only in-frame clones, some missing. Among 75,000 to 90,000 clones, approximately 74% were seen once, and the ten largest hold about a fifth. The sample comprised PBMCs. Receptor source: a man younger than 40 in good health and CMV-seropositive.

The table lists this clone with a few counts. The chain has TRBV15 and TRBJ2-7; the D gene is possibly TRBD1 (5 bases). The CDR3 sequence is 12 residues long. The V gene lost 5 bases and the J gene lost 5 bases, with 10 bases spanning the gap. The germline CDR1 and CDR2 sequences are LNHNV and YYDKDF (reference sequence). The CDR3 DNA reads TGTGCCACCAGCCCGATGGGGCACGAGCAGTACTTC. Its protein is CATSPMGHEQYF.

The CDR3 loop is CASSVEQGYGYTF. The CDR3 nucleotides read TGTGCCAGCAGCGTAGAACAGGGCTATGGCTACACCTTC. The gene calls are TRBV9 and TRBJ1-2; D is perhaps TRBD1 (6 bases). Germline loops: CDR1 SGDLS, CDR2 YYNGEE. The CDR3 consists of 13 residues. V was cut by 0 bases and J by 4 bases, with 7 bases left in between.

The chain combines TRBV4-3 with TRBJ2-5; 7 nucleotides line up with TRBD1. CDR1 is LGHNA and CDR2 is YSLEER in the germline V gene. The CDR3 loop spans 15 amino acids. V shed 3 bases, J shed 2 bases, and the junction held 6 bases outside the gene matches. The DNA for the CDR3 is TGCGCCAGCAGCCATGCCGGGACAGCACAAGAGACCCAGTACTTC. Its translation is CASSHAGTAQETQYF.

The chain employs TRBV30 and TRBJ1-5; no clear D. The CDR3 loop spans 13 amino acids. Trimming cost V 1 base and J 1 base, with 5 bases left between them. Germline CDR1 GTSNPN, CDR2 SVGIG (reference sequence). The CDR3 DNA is TGTGCCTGGAGTGAACAGAGCAATCAGCCCCAGCATTTT. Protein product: CAWSEQSNQPQHF.

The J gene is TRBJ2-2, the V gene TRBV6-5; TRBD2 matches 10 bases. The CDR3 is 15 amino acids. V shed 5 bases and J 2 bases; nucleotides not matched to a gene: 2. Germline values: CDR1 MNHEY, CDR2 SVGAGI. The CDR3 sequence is CASSRTSGNTGELFF. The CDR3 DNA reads TGTGCCAGCAGTAGGACTAGCGGCAACACCGGGGAGCTGTTTTTT.

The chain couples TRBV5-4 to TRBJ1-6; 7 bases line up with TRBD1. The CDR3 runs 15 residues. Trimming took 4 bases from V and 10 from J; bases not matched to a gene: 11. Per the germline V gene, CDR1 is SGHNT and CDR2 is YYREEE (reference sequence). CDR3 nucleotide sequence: TGTGCCAGCAGCACCCGACAGGGCGCGGGGTCACCCCTCCACTTT. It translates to CASSTRQGAGSPLHF.

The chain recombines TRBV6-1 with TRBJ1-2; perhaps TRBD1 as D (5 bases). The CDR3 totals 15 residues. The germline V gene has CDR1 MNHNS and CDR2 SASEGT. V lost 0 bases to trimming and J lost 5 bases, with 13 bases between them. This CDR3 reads CASSEAPGDGYGYTF. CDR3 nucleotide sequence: TGTGCCAGCAGTGAAGCGCCGGGGGATGGGTATGGCTACACCTTC.

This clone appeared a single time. This CDR3 is CASSIRPGQGAGGYTF. In DNA, the CDR3 is TGTGCCAGCAGCATTCGGCCGGGACAGGGGGCAGGGGGCTACACCTTC. The J gene is TRBJ1-2, the V gene TRBV28; the match to TRBD1 covers 12 bases. Germline loops: CDR1 MDHEN, CDR2 SYDVKM. V lost 6 bases and J lost 8; bases outside the gene matches: 13. This CDR3 spans 16 amino acids.

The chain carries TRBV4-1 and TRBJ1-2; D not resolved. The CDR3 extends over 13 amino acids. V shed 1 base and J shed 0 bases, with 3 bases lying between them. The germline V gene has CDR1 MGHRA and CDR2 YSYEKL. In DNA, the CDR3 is TGCGCCAGCAGCCAAGGAGCTAACTATGGCTACACCTTC. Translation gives CASSQGANYGYTF.

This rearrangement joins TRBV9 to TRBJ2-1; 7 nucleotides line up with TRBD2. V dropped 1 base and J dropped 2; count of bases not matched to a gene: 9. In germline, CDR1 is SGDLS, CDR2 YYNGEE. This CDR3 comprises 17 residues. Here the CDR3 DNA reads TGTGCCAGCAGCGTAAATTTAGCGGGTGACGCCTACAATGAGCAGTTCTTC. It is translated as CASSVNLAGDAYNEQFF.

DNA for the CDR3: TGCAGCGCAAAGGACGGACAGGGGGAATTTAGCTACACCTTC. Residues: CSAKDGQGEFSYTF. V is TRBV29-1 and J is TRBJ1-2; 10 nucleotides agree with TRBD1. This CDR3 comprises 14 residues. In germline, CDR1 is SQVTM, CDR2 ANQGSEA. V trimming: 7 bases; J trimming: 9 bases; junction bases outside the gene matches: 14.